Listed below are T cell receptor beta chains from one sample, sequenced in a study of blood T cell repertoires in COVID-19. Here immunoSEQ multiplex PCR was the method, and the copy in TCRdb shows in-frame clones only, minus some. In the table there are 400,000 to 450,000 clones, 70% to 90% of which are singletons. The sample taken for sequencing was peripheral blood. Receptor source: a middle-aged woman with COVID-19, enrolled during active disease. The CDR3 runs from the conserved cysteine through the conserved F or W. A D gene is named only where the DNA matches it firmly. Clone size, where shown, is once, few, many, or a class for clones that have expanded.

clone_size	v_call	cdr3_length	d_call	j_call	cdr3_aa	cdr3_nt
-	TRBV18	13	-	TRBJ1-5	CASSPMSNQPQHF	TGTGCCAGCTCACCCATGAGCAATCAGCCCCAGCATTTT
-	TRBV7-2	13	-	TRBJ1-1	CASSLNSDSRAFF	TGTGCCAGCAGCTTGAATTCCGACTCGCGAGCTTTCTTT
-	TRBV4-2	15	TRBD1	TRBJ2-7	CASSPTGQGSYEQYF	TGTGCCAGCAGCCCAACGGGACAGGGCTCCTACGAGCAGTACTTC
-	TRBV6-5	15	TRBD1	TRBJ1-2	CASRTGTGLGYGYTF	TGTGCCAGCAGAACCGGGACAGGGCTTGGCTATGGCTACACCTTC
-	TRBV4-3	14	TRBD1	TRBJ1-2	CASSGRDSIYGYTF	TGCGCCAGCAGCGGACGGGACAGTATCTATGGCTACACCTTC
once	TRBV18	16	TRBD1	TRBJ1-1	CASSPPPGTANTEAFF	TGTGCCAGCTCACCACCGCCCGGGACAGCGAACACTGAAGCTTTCTTT
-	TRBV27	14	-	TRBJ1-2	CASSFADGRGGYTF	TGTGCCAGCAGTTTTGCGGATGGGAGGGGTGGCTACACCTTC
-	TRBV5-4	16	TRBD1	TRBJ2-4	CASSLKTGGAKNIQYF	TGTGCCAGCAGCTTGAAAACAGGGGGAGCCAAAAACATTCAGTACTTC
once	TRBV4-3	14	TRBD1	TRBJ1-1	CASSQTGVITEAFF	TGCGCCAGCAGCCAAACAGGGGTAATCACTGAAGCTTTCTTT
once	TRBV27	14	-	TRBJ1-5	CASSFERSNQPQHF	TGTGCCAGCAGTTTCGAACGGAGCAATCAGCCCCAGCATTTT
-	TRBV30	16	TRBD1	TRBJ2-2	CAWSGNRGPGTGELFF	TGTGCCTGGAGTGGTAACAGGGGCCCGGGCACCGGGGAGCTGTTTTTT
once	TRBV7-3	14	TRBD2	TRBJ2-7	CASSLSSGSYEQYF	TGTGCCAGCAGCTTGTCTAGCGGGTCTTACGAGCAGTACTTC
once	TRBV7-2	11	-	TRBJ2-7	CASSQDKEQYF	TGTGCCAGCAGCCAGGATAAGGAGCAGTACTTC
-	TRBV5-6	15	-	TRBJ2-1	CASSLGPGGHNEQFF	TGTGCCAGCAGCTTGGGACCCGGCGGCCACAATGAGCAGTTCTTC
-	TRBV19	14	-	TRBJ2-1	CASSTSSGSSEQFF	TGTGCCAGTAGTACCTCTTCCGGGAGCAGCGAGCAGTTCTTC
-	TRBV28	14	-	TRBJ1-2	CASSRSSRNYGYTF	TGTGCCAGCAGTCGCTCCAGCAGGAACTATGGCTACACCTTC
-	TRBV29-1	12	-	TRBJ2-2	CSVERVAGELFF	TGCAGCGTTGAGAGGGTCGCCGGGGAGCTGTTTTTT
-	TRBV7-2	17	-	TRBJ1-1	CASSTRGGRFMNTEAFF	TGTGCCAGCAGCACCCGAGGCGGCCGCTTCATGAACACTGAAGCTTTCTTT
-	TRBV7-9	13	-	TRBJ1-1	CASSLISGTEAFF	TGTGCCAGCAGCTTAATCTCGGGCACTGAAGCTTTCTTT
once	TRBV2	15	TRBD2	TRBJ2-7	CASSEEGGGSGEQYF	TGTGCCAGCAGTGAAGAGGGCGGGGGGTCCGGAGAGCAGTACTTC
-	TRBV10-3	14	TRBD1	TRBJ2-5	CAIRSRTGIETQYF	TGTGCCATCAGATCTAGGACAGGGATAGAGACCCAGTACTTC
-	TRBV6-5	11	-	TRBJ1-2	CASKLGNGYTF	TGTGCCAGCAAACTAGGGAATGGCTACACCTTC
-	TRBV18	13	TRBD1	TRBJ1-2	CASSPGQENGYTF	TGTGCCAGCTCACCGGGACAGGAAAATGGCTACACCTTC
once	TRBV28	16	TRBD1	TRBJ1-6	CASSARQGAGNSPLHF	TGTGCCAGCAGTGCGAGACAGGGGGCGGGTAATTCACCCCTCCACTTT
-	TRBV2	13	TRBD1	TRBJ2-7	CASSGWTGREQYF	TGTGCCAGCAGTGGGTGGACAGGGCGAGAGCAGTACTTC
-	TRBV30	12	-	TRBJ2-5	CAWSGSPETQYF	TGTGCCTGGAGCGGGTCCCCAGAGACCCAGTACTTC
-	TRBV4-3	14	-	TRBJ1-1	CASSQVHWNTEAFF	TGCGCCAGCAGCCAAGTCCACTGGAACACTGAAGCTTTCTTT
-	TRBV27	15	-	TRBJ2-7	CASSLLRSSSYEQYF	TGTGCCAGCAGTTTACTCCGCTCCAGCTCCTACGAGCAGTACTTC
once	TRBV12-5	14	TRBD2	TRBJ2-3	CASGFSGSPDTQYF	TGTGCTAGTGGTTTTAGCGGGAGTCCAGATACGCAGTATTTT
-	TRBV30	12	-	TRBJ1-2	CALSGGGGGYTF	TGTGCCTTGAGTGGGGGGGGCGGTGGCTACACCTTC
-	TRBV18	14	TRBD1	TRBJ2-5	CASSRATGEETQYF	TGTGCCAGCTCACGGGCGACAGGGGAGGAGACCCAGTACTTC
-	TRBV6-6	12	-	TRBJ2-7	CASSYRAEEQYF	TGTGCCAGCAGTTACAGAGCGGAGGAGCAGTACTTC
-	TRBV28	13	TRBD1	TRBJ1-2	CASRPDRVGGYTF	TGTGCCAGCAGACCGGACAGGGTAGGGGGCTACACCTTC
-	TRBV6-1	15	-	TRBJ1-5	CASSERVPSNQPQHF	TGTGCCAGCAGTGAGCGAGTCCCTAGCAATCAGCCCCAGCATTTT
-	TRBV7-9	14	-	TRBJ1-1	CASSLTAGNTEAFF	TGTGCCAGCAGCTTAACTGCCGGGAACACTGAAGCTTTCTTT
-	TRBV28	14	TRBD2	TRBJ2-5	CASSPPRGGKTQYF	TGTGCCAGCAGCCCGCCCCGCGGGGGTAAGACCCAGTACTTC
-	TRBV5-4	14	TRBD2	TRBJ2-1	CASRIAGGLGEQFF	TGTGCCAGCAGGATAGCGGGGGGGCTCGGTGAGCAGTTCTTC
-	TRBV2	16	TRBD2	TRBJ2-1	CASSSSGRAIYNEQFF	TGTGCCAGCAGTTCTAGCGGGAGGGCCATCTACAATGAGCAGTTCTTC
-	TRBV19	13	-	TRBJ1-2	CASGGGRAGGYTF	TGTGCCAGTGGCGGGGGCAGAGCGGGTGGCTACACCTTC
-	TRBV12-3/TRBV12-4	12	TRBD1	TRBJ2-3	CASSDRADTQYF	TGTGCCAGCAGTGACAGGGCAGATACGCAGTATTTT
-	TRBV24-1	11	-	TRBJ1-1	CATRAGNEAFF	TGTGCCACCAGGGCAGGGAATGAAGCTTTCTTT
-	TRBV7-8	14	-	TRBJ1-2	CASSQPLGGYGYTF	TGTGCCAGCAGCCAACCTTTAGGGGGTTATGGCTACACCTTC
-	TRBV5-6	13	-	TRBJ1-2	CASAPPANYGYTF	TGTGCCAGCGCGCCCCCGGCTAACTATGGCTACACCTTC
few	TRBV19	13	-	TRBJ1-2	CASSGRGGYGYTF	TGTGCCAGTAGTGGGAGGGGCGGCTATGGCTACACCTTC
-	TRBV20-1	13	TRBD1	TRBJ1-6	CSASGDRGSPLHF	TGCAGTGCTAGTGGGGACAGGGGTTCACCCCTCCACTTT
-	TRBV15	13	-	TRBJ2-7	CATSRSVVYEQYF	TGTGCCACCAGCAGATCGGTTGTGTACGAGCAGTACTTC